This entry lists 16 T cell receptor beta chains sequenced from one sample in a study of blood T cell repertoires in COVID-19 (dated by TCRdb to the early 2020s). The library was obtained by the immunoSEQ multiplex PCR assay. TCRdb took this table from immuneACCESS and kept in-frame rearrangements with V and J called. Such tables lack part of the clones; where checked against another copy, unresolved V genes explain under half of the gap, and the rest is unexplained. In this sample the table shows tens of thousands of clones, roughly 82% of which occur a single time. The ten biggest clones cover under 30% of the sample. Sequencing was performed on peripheral blood. The source of these receptors is a woman of 80 years or more with active or convalescent COVID-19.

This clone was counted only a few times. V gene TRBV9 combines with J gene TRBJ1-2; D ambiguous. The CDR3 totals 16 residues. V lost 0 bases and J lost 3, with 15 bases in between. Germline V gene sequence: CDR1 SGDLS, CDR2 YYNGEE. The CDR3 loop reads CASSVDVVGGDYGYTF. CDR3 DNA: TGTGCCAGCAGCGTAGATGTCGTTGGCGGGGACTATGGCTACACCTTC.

The chain recombines TRBV30 with TRBJ2-1; 7 bases map to TRBD2. Germline V CDR1 and CDR2: GTSNPN, SVGIG (reference sequence). V lost 7 bases, J lost 12 bases, and 9 bases stayed unmatched. This CDR3 is 11 amino acids long. The DNA for the CDR3 is TGTGCCTCCCAGTGGGGGGAGGGGCAGTTCTTC. It translates to CASQWGEGQFF.

J is TRBJ1-4 and V is TRBV7-9; TRBD1 is a possible D gene (5 bases). The germline V gene encodes CDR1 SEHNR and CDR2 FQNEAQ (reference sequence). The CDR3 spans 13 residues. Trimming cost V 4 bases and J 7 bases, with 10 bases left between them. CDR3 DNA: TGTGCCAGCAGCTCGGGGGGTTTTGAAAAACTGTTTTTT. This codes for CASSSGGFEKLFF.

This chain connects TRBV9 to TRBJ2-2, with a possible D match to TRBD2 (6 bases). Trimming removed 3 bases at V and 0 bases at J, with 12 bases between. Looked up from germline, CDR1 is SGDLS and CDR2 is YYNGEE. The CDR3 runs 16 residues. For the CDR3, the DNA is TGTGCCAGCAGCGCACTGCGGACTACGAACACCGGGGAGCTGTTTTTT. Protein product: CASSALRTTNTGELFF.

The chain recombines TRBV5-1 with TRBJ1-1, with D maybe TRBD1 (5 bases). The V gene lost 2 bases and the J gene lost 2 bases, with 13 bases spanning the gap. Germline V CDR1 and CDR2: SGHRS, YFSETQ. The CDR3 covers 15 residues. This chain's CDR3 is CASSFTGSRNTEAFF. Here the CDR3 DNA reads TGCGCCAGCAGCTTTACAGGCTCTCGAAACACTGAAGCTTTCTTT. Complete variable domain (other parts from reference TRBV5-1 and TRBJ1-1): KAGVTQTPRYLIKTRGQQVTLSCSPISGHRSVSWYQQTPGQGLQFLFEYFSETQRNKGNFPGRFSGRQFSNSRSEMNVSTLELGDSALYLCASSFTGSRNTEAFFGQGTRLTVV.

The chain uses TRBV9 and TRBJ1-5; TRBD1 agrees at 7 bases. There are 15 residues in the CDR3. The ends lost 1 base at V and 7 bases at J; junction bases unmatched: 8. Germline V gene data show CDR1 as SGDLS and CDR2 as YYNGEE. The CDR3 loop is CASSVLGRGRQPQHF. CDR3 nucleotides: TGTGCCAGCAGCGTATTGGGTAGGGGGCGACAGCCCCAGCATTTT. Full variable domain (remainder filled in from reference TRBV9 and TRBJ1-5): DSGVTQTPKHLITATGQRVTLRCSPRSGDLSVYWYQQSLDQGLQFLIQYYNGEERAKGNILERFSAQQFPDLHSELNLSSLELGDSALYFCASSVLGRGRQPQHFGDGTRLSIL.

This clone was detected only a few times. An end of the junction differs from the germline gene, which may be a read error. The chain joins TRBV7-7 to TRBJ2-3; the D is unclear. The CDR3 sequence is 13 residues long. Germline CDR1 SSHAT, CDR2 FNYEAQ (reference sequence). The CDR3 DNA sequence: TGTGCTAGCAGTCCCGCCCGCGGAGATACGCAGTATTTT. This gives the protein CASSPARGDTQYF. The whole variable domain, remainder taken from reference TRBV7-7 and TRBJ2-3, is GAGVSQSPRYKVTKRGQDVTLRCDPISSHATLYWYQQALGQGPEFLTYFNYEAQPDKSGLPSDRFSAERPEGSISTLTIQRTEQRDSAMYRCASSPARGDTQYFGPGTRLTVL.

This clone was seen more than once but under ten times. The J gene is TRBJ1-1, the V gene TRBV28; 7 bases map to TRBD1. Looked up from germline, CDR1 is MDHEN and CDR2 is SYDVKM. The CDR3 has 14 amino acids. The trim removed 7 bases at V and 11 bases at J, leaving 16 bases unmatched. CDR3 sequence reads: CASTPDRARKGAFF. The CDR3 DNA follows: TGTGCCAGCACCCCCGACAGGGCTCGAAAGGGGGCTTTCTTT.

This rearrangement joins TRBV24-1 to TRBJ2-2, with no clear D. Per germline, CDR1 KGHDR and CDR2 SFDVKD. The length of the CDR3 is 15 residues. Trimming shortened V by 4 bases and J by 1 base, and 9 bases separated the two germline ends. The DNA for the CDR3 is TGTGCCACCAGTGAGGGCAGGTGGAACACCGGGGAGCTGTTTTTT. This codes for CATSEGRWNTGELFF.

The chain employs TRBV14 and TRBJ2-3; 8 nucleotides match TRBD2. Germline V gene data show CDR1 as SGHDN and CDR2 as FVKESK. The V gene end was trimmed by 0 bases and the J gene end by 1 base; junction bases not matched to a gene: 6. The CDR3 covers 17 residues. Written as DNA, the CDR3 is TGTGCCAGCAGCCAAGATCGCGGGGGGCCACGCACAGATACGCAGTATTTT. Translating gives CASSQDRGGPRTDTQYF. Combining the CDR3 with reference TRBV14 and TRBJ2-3 gives the whole variable domain EAGVTQFPSHSVIEKGQTVTLRCDPISGHDNLYWYRRVMGKEIKFLLHFVKESKQDESGMPNNRFLAERTGGTYSTLKVQPAELEDSGVYFCASSQDRGGPRTDTQYFGPGTRLTVL.

The chain is built from TRBV29-1 and TRBJ2-2; perhaps TRBD1 as D (6 bases). There are 15 residues in the CDR3. V lost 5 bases to trimming and J lost 0 bases, with 13 bases between them. CDR1 is SQVTM, CDR2 ANQGSEA, per germline. The chain's CDR3 is CSVILGTPNTGELFF. CDR3 in DNA: TGCAGCGTTATACTAGGGACACCGAACACCGGGGAGCTGTTTTTT.

This clone was picked up a small number of times. The chain is built from TRBV5-5 and TRBJ2-7; 13 nucleotides match TRBD2. The CDR3 spans 15 residues. V lost 0 bases and J lost 7; bases outside the gene matches: 4. The germline V gene has CDR1 SGHKS and CDR2 YYEKEE (reference sequence). The CDR3, as DNA: TGTGCCAGCAGCTTGGAAGGACTAGCGGGGGAGGAGCAGTACTTC. Encoded protein: CASSLEGLAGEEQYF.

The chain recombines TRBV5-1 with TRBJ2-7; TRBD1 matches at 10 bases. The CDR3 length is 14 residues. J gave up 7 bases and V 0 bases, and 4 bases lay outside the gene matches. Germline lookup yields CDR1 SGHRS and CDR2 YFSETQ. CDR3 bases: TGCGCCAGCAGCTTGGGACAGGGGGCGCTTGAGCAGTACTTC. Translating it yields CASSLGQGALEQYF.

On this clone: Other DNA sequences in this sample translate to the same CDR3. The V call is TRBV5-1, the J call TRBJ2-5; 12 nucleotides agree with TRBD2. The CDR3 is 16 amino acids. Germline V gives CDR1 SGHRS, CDR2 YFSETQ. V trimming: 1 base; J trimming: 2 bases; junction bases outside the gene matches: 3. In DNA form, the CDR3 reads TGCGCCAGCAGCTTGACAGGACTAGCGGGGCAAGAGACCCAGTACTTC. It specifies CASSLTGLAGQETQYF.

The chain employs TRBV29-1 and TRBJ2-7; D is perhaps TRBD1 (5 bases). The germline gives CDR1 SQVTM, CDR2 ANQGSEA. V was trimmed by 5 bases and J by 5 bases, leaving 16 bases between them. The CDR3 contains 13 residues. Written as DNA, the CDR3 is TGCAGCGTTCGGCAGGGTGGGTTCGACGAGCAGTACTTC. Its translation is CSVRQGGFDEQYF.

The genes are TRBV28 and TRBJ2-5; a possible D gene is TRBD1 (6 bases). V was clipped by 8 bases and J by 2 bases, with 15 bases between them. Germline V gene data show CDR1 as MDHEN and CDR2 as SYDVKM. The CDR3 is made up of 14 amino acids. CDR3 coding DNA: TGTGCCAGCCAGACAGGAGATATGCAAGAGACCCAGTACTTC. Translation gives CASQTGDMQETQYF.